A single sample is the source of the 21 T cell receptor beta chains below, sequenced in a study of blood T cells in healthy people across ages. Primed by a sample-barcoded 5' primer and a J-beta primer mix, a second PCR proceeded for about 6 to 11 cycles. A single record per CDR3 protein comes from TCRdb applying MiXCR to the 5' RACE reads. The profile shows about 840,000 distinct CDR3 sequences, 29% of them singletons. The same sample was also used in a study of T cells of mothers and their children.

Source material: blood. These receptors came from a woman in her forties in good health.

This clonotype was counted once. The chain couples TRBV5-6 to TRBJ1-3; D uncertain. Deletions cut 4 bases from V and 8 bases from J, with 7 bases between. This CDR3 has 11 residues. Germline CDR1 and CDR2: SGHDT and YYEEEE. CDR3 nucleotides: TGTGCCAGCAGCGACACTGACACCATATATTTT. It yields the protein CASSDTDTIYF. The entire variable domain, with the rest obtained from reference TRBV5-6 and TRBJ1-3, is as follows: DAGVTQSPTHLIKTRGQQVTLRCSPKSGHDTVSWYQQALGQGPQFIFQYYEEEERQRGNFPDRFSGHQFPNYSSELNVNALLLGDSALYLCASSDTDTIYFGEGSWLTVV.

This clonotype was observed a handful of times. The chain combines TRBV7-9 with TRBJ2-1; D is possibly TRBD2 (6 bases). CDR3 length: 15 residues. The germline CDR1 and CDR2 sequences are SEHNR and FQNEAQ (reference sequence). Trimming removed 5 bases from V and 2 bases from J, with 13 bases in between. The DNA for the CDR3 is TGTGCCAGCAGCACCTACCGGGGGACCTACAATGAGCAGTTCTTC. Residues: CASSTYRGTYNEQFF.

In its sample, this clonotype was seen a few times. The rearrangement joins TRBV3-1 to TRBJ2-5; tentatively, D is TRBD2 (7 bases). Trimming removed 1 base at V and 6 bases at J, with 15 bases between. The CDR3 extends over 15 amino acids. Germline V gene sequence: CDR1 LGHDT, CDR2 YNNKEL (reference sequence). The CDR3 DNA reads TGTGCCAGCAGCCAAGGAATCTTGGGGGGGCAGACCCAGTACTTC. Its translation is CASSQGILGGQTQYF.

This clonotype was recorded a few times. The chain employs TRBV7-9 and TRBJ2-7; maybe TRBD2 (6 bases). In germline, CDR1 is SEHNR, CDR2 FQNEAQ (reference sequence). The CDR3 is 15 residues long. Trimming left V 3 bases short and J 0 bases short, with 12 bases between. CDR3 DNA sequence: TGTGCCAGCAGCTTCCGGGACTTCGGCTCCTACGAGCAGTACTTC. Protein product: CASSFRDFGSYEQYF.

This clonotype was counted only a few times. As DNA, the CDR3 is TGTGCCAGCAGTCCCCGGGACCCAGTCACGAATGAGCAGTTCTTC. Translating it yields CASSPRDPVTNEQFF. The rearrangement links TRBV27 to TRBJ2-1; D may be TRBD1 or TRBD2 (5 bases each). V was shortened by 5 bases and J by 7 bases, with 18 bases between the two germline ends. The CDR3 is 15 residues long. Germline V gene sequence: CDR1 MNHEY, CDR2 SMNVEV (reference sequence).

The V and J genes are TRBV20-1 and TRBJ2-7, with 8 bases fitting TRBD1. The CDR3 totals 14 residues. The ends lost 8 bases at V and 1 base at J; junction bases unmatched: 10. CDR1 is DFQATT and CDR2 is SNEGSKA in the germline V gene (reference sequence). The CDR3 DNA reads TGCAGTACCGAAATAAGACAGGGGTCCTACGAGCAGTACTTC. This codes for CSTEIRQGSYEQYF.

CDR3 in DNA: TGTGCCAGCAGCCAATTGGGACAGGGGGCTGGTGAGCAGTTCTTC. Protein sequence: CASSQLGQGAGEQFF. The rearrangement joins TRBV3-1 to TRBJ2-1; 12 bases fit TRBD1. Trimming took 2 bases from V and 9 from J; bases not matched to a gene: 5. The CDR3 is 15 residues long. Per the germline V gene, CDR1 is LGHDT and CDR2 is YNNKEL (reference sequence).

This clonotype turned up a few times. The chain recombines TRBV20-1 with TRBJ1-6; D call uncertain. This CDR3 spans 14 amino acids. V dropped 6 bases and J dropped 13 bases, with 22 bases sitting between them. CDR1 and CDR2 (germline): DFQATT, SNEGSKA (reference sequence). The CDR3 region has the DNA TGCAGTGCCCCGGAGGGCGGACCCGAAAAGCCCCTCCACTTT. Translated: CSAPEGGPEKPLHF.

J is TRBJ1-1 and V is TRBV7-2; the D gene is possibly TRBD1 (6 bases). CDR3 length equals 13 residues. The V end lost 8 bases, the J end lost 4 bases, and 14 bases lay between the germline ends. Germline loops: CDR1 SGHTA, CDR2 FQGNSA. The CDR3 sequence: CASSRQVSTEAFF. In DNA form, the CDR3 reads TGTGCCAGCTCTAGACAGGTGAGCACTGAAGCTTTCTTT.

The V and J genes are TRBV6-6 and TRBJ2-1; 8 positions agree with TRBD2. The CDR3 sequence is 13 residues long. V was pared by 8 bases and J by 3 bases, with 3 bases of the junction left unmatched. Germline CDR1 reads MNHNY; CDR2 reads SVGAGI (reference sequence). The CDR3 spells CASASGSYNEQFF. The CDR3 region has the DNA TGTGCCAGCGCGAGCGGGAGCTACAATGAGCAGTTCTTC.

As for this clonotype: Mismatch with germline at one junction end may stem from a read error. Here the CDR3 DNA reads TGTGCTAGCAGCTCGTTCGCGGGGGGCTACAATGAGCAGTTCTTC. This codes for CASSSFAGGYNEQFF. The rearrangement links TRBV7-7 to TRBJ2-1; 8 bases are a match to TRBD2. Germline-derived CDR1 and CDR2 are SSHAT and FNYEAQ (reference sequence). The CDR3 is made up of 15 amino acids.

This clonotype has just a few counts. A much larger clone lies one base from this, so it may be a read error. This chain joins TRBV6-6 and TRBJ2-7; 12 bases agree with TRBD2. The germline gives CDR1 MNHNY, CDR2 SVGAGI (reference sequence). The CDR3 is made up of 16 amino acids. Trimming at V came to 4 bases and at J to 7 bases, leaving 11 bases not matched to a gene. The CDR3 bases are TGTGCCAGCAGTTCCCGGACTAGCGGGACTTACAATGAGCAGTACTTC. It translates to CASSSRTSGTYNEQYF.

This clonotype was observed a few times. J is TRBJ2-5 and V is TRBV7-2; TRBD2 agrees at 9 bases. Germline CDR1 reads SGHTA; CDR2 reads FQGNSA. This CDR3 comprises 14 residues. The J segment lost 7 bases and the V segment lost 4 bases, leaving 7 bases of the junction unmatched. CDR3 region: CASSSLAGKGTQYF. The CDR3 DNA reads as TGTGCCAGCAGCTCCCTAGCGGGGAAGGGGACCCAGTACTTC.

This sequence joins TRBV27 and TRBJ2-4; either TRBD1 or TRBD2 may supply D (5 bases each). The end of the DNA fits TRBJ2-7 better, so the J call may be wrong. CDR1 and CDR2 (germline): MNHEY, SMNVEV (reference sequence). The CDR3 spans 13 residues. CDR3 sequence (DNA): TGTGCCAGCAGCCTGGGGGAGTGGTACGAGCAGTACTTC. Residues: CASSLGEWYEQYF.

This clonotype was recorded a few times. The chain employs TRBV20-1 and TRBJ1-1; D possibly corresponds to TRBD1 (6 bases). Trimming left V 0 bases short and J 1 base short, with 12 bases between. The CDR3 consists of 15 residues. The germline V gene has CDR1 DFQATT and CDR2 SNEGSKA (reference sequence). CDR3 loop: CSARDPRGSNTEAFF. CDR3 sequence (DNA): TGCAGTGCTAGAGACCCCAGGGGCTCGAACACTGAAGCTTTCTTT.

This clonotype has just one count. The chain carries TRBV4-1 and TRBJ2-1; TRBD2 might be the D (6 bases). The germline gives CDR1 MGHRA, CDR2 YSYEKL. The CDR3 totals 15 residues. Trimming removed 3 bases from V and 8 bases from J, with 17 bases in between. The CDR3 loop reads CASSQNGGRMDEQFF. The DNA for the CDR3 is TGCGCCAGCAGCCAGAACGGGGGACGAATGGATGAGCAGTTCTTC.

Concerning this clonotype: With a much larger clone just one base away, this may be a read error. The rearrangement joins TRBV7-2 to TRBJ1-2, with TRBD1 identical over 8 bases. The CDR3 sequence is 14 residues long. Germline V gives CDR1 SGHTA, CDR2 FQGNSA. CDR3 nucleotides: TGTGCCAACAGCTTACCCGGACAGGGCGAGGGCTACACCTTC. Protein product: CANSLPGQGEGYTF.

This clonotype was counted only a few times. The gene calls are TRBV20-1 and TRBJ2-3; 13 bases match TRBD2. The CDR3 extends over 15 amino acids. Germline-derived CDR1 and CDR2 are DFQATT and SNEGSKA (reference sequence). Trimming at V came to 6 bases and at J to 4 bases, leaving 7 bases not matched to a gene. CDR3 DNA sequence: TGCAGTGCCGAATCGACTAGCGGGGGGCCAGATACGCAGTATTTT. Encoded protein: CSAESTSGGPDTQYF.

Only a few counts were recorded for this clonotype. This chain joins TRBV7-8 and TRBJ2-1; D might be TRBD1 (6 bases). CDR3 length: 16 amino acids. Trimming took off 1 base at V and 6 bases at J, with 16 bases between the two ends. Germline loops: CDR1 SGHVS, CDR2 FQNEAQ. The CDR3 nucleotides are TGTGCCAGCAGCTTAGAGGTGATCAGAGGGGGCAATGAGCAGTTCTTC. As protein: CASSLEVIRGGNEQFF.

As regards this clonotype: A much larger clone lies one base from this, so it may be a read error. The chain carries TRBV4-1 and TRBJ2-1; 8 bases map to TRBD1. The J call may be mistaken, given a closer DNA end match to TRBJ2-7. The CDR3 has 16 residues. CDR1 and CDR2 (germline): MGHRA, YSYEKL. The CDR3, as DNA: TGCGCCAGCAGCCAAGTCGGGACAGGAATTTACAATGAGCAGTACTTC. Amino acid sequence: CASSQVGTGIYNEQYF.

The gene calls are TRBV7-3 and TRBJ1-1, with D uncertain. The CDR3 totals 13 residues. Germline V gene data show CDR1 as SGHTA and CDR2 as FQGTGA. V was clipped by 0 bases and J by 2 bases, with 4 bases between them. CDR3 sequence: CASSLTDNTEAFF. Written as DNA, the CDR3 is TGTGCCAGCAGCTTAACTGATAACACTGAAGCTTTCTTT. Filled out from reference TRBV7-3 and TRBJ1-1, the complete variable domain reads GAGVSQTPSNKVTEKGKYVELRCDPISGHTALYWYRQSLGQGPEFLIYFQGTGAADDSGLPNDRFFAVRPEGSVSTLKIQRTERGDSAVYLCASSLTDNTEAFFGQGTRLTVV.